This TCR beta chain was recovered during a study of cytomegalovirus exposure and HLA in healthy donors. Study-wide background: Sequencing of some 200 million T cells in an earlier analysis found around 120 million unique TCR beta sequences. Study-level findings and limits: Analyzed later, most CMV-associated TCR beta chains appeared HLA-restricted. Being indistinguishable, some V segments were excluded, TRBV6-2 and TRBV6-3 among them. An Asian-associated ancestry cluster reportedly showed fewer N-insertions than the roughly 670-donor mean in a later analysis.

The CDR3 is 14 residues long. Trimming took 3 bases from V and 3 from J; bases not matched to a gene: 6. Germline V gene sequence: CDR1 GTSNPN, CDR2 SVGIG (reference sequence). In regard to this clone: What it binds is unknown.

13 Jbeta primers and 60 Vbeta primers were used for the PCR. TCRdb's copy holds only in-frame clones and misses some; the assay was immunoSEQ multiplex PCR. The sample lists approximately 140,000 clones; 60% to 85% were seen once. This sequence originates from a man aged 35 to 55 in good health and CMV-seropositive. The sample comprised PBMCs. This chain uses TRBV30 with TRBJ1-2, with 8 bases identical to TRBD1. CDR3 sequence (DNA): TGTGCCTGGAGGGAGGACAGGGATCACTATGGCTACACCTTC. Translation: CAWREDRDHYGYTF.